This T cell receptor beta chain appears in the sequencing data of a study of blood T cell repertoires in COVID-19. J was trimmed by 3 bases and V by 2 bases; bases with no gene match: 13. Germline V gene data show CDR1 as SQVTM and CDR2 as ANQGSEA. The CDR3 covers 18 residues. Profiling relied on immunoSEQ multiplex PCR, and the TCRdb table lists in-frame clones only, not all of them. The sample has about 150,000 clones, roughly 90% seen once. Sequencing used PBMCs or T cells enriched from blood (not recorded which). This TCR came from a woman under 40 with acute COVID-19. This chain connects TRBV29-1 to TRBJ1-4, with 9 bases fitting TRBD1. In DNA, the CDR3 is TGCAGCGTTGAACTAACCGGGACAGGGTTGTTCGCTAATGAAAAACTGTTTTTT. It translates to CSVELTGTGLFANEKLFF.